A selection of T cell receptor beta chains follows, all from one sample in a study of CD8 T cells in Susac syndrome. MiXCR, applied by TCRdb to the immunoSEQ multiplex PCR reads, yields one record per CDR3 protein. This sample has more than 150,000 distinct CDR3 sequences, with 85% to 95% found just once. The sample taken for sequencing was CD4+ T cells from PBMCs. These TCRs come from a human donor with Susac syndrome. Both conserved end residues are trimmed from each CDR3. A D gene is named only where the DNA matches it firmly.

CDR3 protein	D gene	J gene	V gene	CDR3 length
ASGQGGSYNSPLH	NA	TRBJ1-6	TRBV12-5	13
SAPTLGLETYEQY	NA	TRBJ2-7	TRBV20-1	13
ASSQDPGEENIQY	NA	TRBJ2-4	TRBV4-1	13
ASSTQGNPAKQY	NA	TRBJ2-7	TRBV9	12
ASSGSSEAF	NA	TRBJ1-1	TRBV5-1	9
ASAGVAGAETQY	TRBD2	TRBJ2-5	TRBV30	12
ASSPLTGMGTEAF	TRBD1	TRBJ1-1	TRBV3-1	13
ASSVLDSNSPLH	NA	TRBJ1-6	TRBV9	12
ASSPVRGEQF	NA	TRBJ2-1	TRBV18	10
ASSFAGTSYEQY	NA	TRBJ2-7	TRBV7-9	12
AIRDRDDNYGYT	TRBD1	TRBJ1-2	TRBV10-3	12
SVEFEGETQY	NA	TRBJ2-5	TRBV29-1	10
SGGWVGGELF	NA	TRBJ2-2	TRBV29-1	10
ASSPTGQGPYNEQF	TRBD1	TRBJ2-1	TRBV19	14
ATNWGTPDEKLF	NA	TRBJ1-4	TRBV28	12
SAQGQPNTGELF	TRBD1	TRBJ2-2	TRBV20-1	12
SARGGTLETQY	NA	TRBJ2-5	TRBV20-1	11
SATKTDEQY	NA	TRBJ2-7	TRBV20-1	9
ASSETGTYNEQF	TRBD1	TRBJ2-1	TRBV5-6	12
ASSPRGANTEAF	NA	TRBJ1-1	TRBV6-5	12
SVDGAGDEQY	NA	TRBJ2-7	TRBV29-1	10
ASSQQNEQF	NA	TRBJ2-1	TRBV3-1	9
SVGWGVNQPQH	NA	TRBJ1-5	TRBV29-1	11
ASSPDRVGSDTQY	TRBD1	TRBJ2-3	TRBV11-2	13
ASGLTGGWTEAF	TRBD1	TRBJ1-1	TRBV12-5	12
SAGISGGPADTQY	TRBD2	TRBJ2-3	TRBV29-1	13
ASSRDSAFEGYT	TRBD1	TRBJ1-2	TRBV6-2/TRBV6-3	12
ATSREVRQSTEAF	NA	TRBJ1-1	TRBV15	13
ATRVTGTDTEAF	NA	TRBJ1-1	TRBV15	12
ASGRTGRSLSGANVLT	TRBD1	TRBJ2-6	TRBV7-9	16
ASRDSNTLGEKLF	NA	TRBJ1-4	TRBV2	13
ASSLHVGSPLH	NA	TRBJ1-6	TRBV7-3	11
ASSVGQGGNEQF	NA	TRBJ2-1	TRBV9	12
ASSFAGAMAF	NA	TRBJ1-1	TRBV7-8	10
ASSLDDTQY	NA	TRBJ2-3	TRBV5-1	9
ASSFGGRDSPLH	NA	TRBJ1-6	TRBV27	12
SVENPIFYNSPLH	NA	TRBJ1-6	TRBV29-1	13
ASSVNVGGTEAF	NA	TRBJ1-1	TRBV7-3	12
ASQFGGLTDTQY	NA	TRBJ2-3	TRBV12-3/TRBV12-4	12
ASSPGQVLAKNIQY	TRBD1	TRBJ2-4	TRBV14	14
SARDDGDEQF	NA	TRBJ2-1	TRBV20-1	10
ASSSPGYTEAF	NA	TRBJ1-1	TRBV12-3/TRBV12-4	11
SVEGIGAKNIQY	NA	TRBJ2-4	TRBV29-1	12
ASGRVGYEQY	NA	TRBJ2-7	TRBV2	10
ASMGELYEQY	NA	TRBJ2-7	TRBV19	10
ASRGIGANVLT	NA	TRBJ2-6	TRBV2	11
ASSSPMGSTDTQY	NA	TRBJ2-3	TRBV4-1	13